What follows are 22 T cell receptor beta chains derived from one specimen sequenced in a study of CD8+ T cells in alopecia areata. Documented treatment: oral pan-JAK inhibitor, 5-10 mg twice daily. Extracted RNA was reverse transcribed, and the resulting cDNA served as sequencing template. Some clones are missing from TCRdb's copy, which holds only in-frame ones; the method was immunoSEQ multiplex PCR. The sample carries over 100,000 clones, 50% to 55% recorded once. The sample in question was CD4+ T cells sorted from blood, obtained at week 4, from a patient treated with tofacitinib. The receptors here all came from a human donor with alopecia areata.

This chain joins TRBV11-2 and TRBJ1-2; 7 bases line up with TRBD1. This CDR3 contains 13 residues. With V trimmed by 5 bases and J by 2 bases, 2 bases remained unmatched. The germline CDR1 and CDR2 sequences are SGHAT and FQNNGV. CDR3 DNA sequence: TGTGCCAGCAGCCCGGACAGGAACTATGGCTACACCTTC. It specifies CASSPDRNYGYTF.

The chain couples TRBV10-3 to TRBJ2-5, with 10 bases fitting TRBD2. The CDR3 totals 14 residues. CDR1 is ENHRY and CDR2 is SYGVKD in the germline V gene. With V trimmed by 10 bases and J by 5 bases, 10 bases remained unmatched. CDR3 loop: CATRQREGLETQYF. CDR3 nucleotides: TGTGCCACCAGACAGCGGGAGGGCCTGGAGACCCAGTACTTC.

The chain combines TRBV29-1 with TRBJ1-1, with D perhaps TRBD1 (6 bases). The CDR3 spans 17 residues. Germline V gene sequence: CDR1 SQVTM, CDR2 ANQGSEA. Trimming pared 2 bases from V and 4 bases from J, leaving 23 bases between. The CDR3 protein is CSVEMLGRRGKSTEAFF. The CDR3 DNA sequence: TGCAGCGTTGAAATGTTGGGCAGGAGGGGGAAGAGCACTGAAGCTTTCTTT.

The chain employs TRBV4-1 and TRBJ2-6; D may be TRBD2 (6 bases). This CDR3 is built from 18 residues. Between the trimmed V and J ends, which lost 1 base and 0 bases, there was a span of 13 bases. CDR1 and CDR2 from the germline V gene are MGHRA and YSYEKL. The CDR3 sequence is CASSQGRDDYSGANVLTF. The CDR3 nucleotides read TGCGCCAGCAGCCAAGGGCGGGACGACTACTCTGGGGCCAACGTCCTGACTTTC.

The chain recombines TRBV30 with TRBJ1-1, with 7 positions matching TRBD1. Losses at the gene ends were 5 bases for V and 3 bases for J; bases not matched to a gene: 6. Germline CDR1 GTSNPN, CDR2 SVGIG (reference sequence). The CDR3 is made up of 13 amino acids. Here the CDR3 reads CAWRQGTHTEAFF. The CDR3 DNA follows: TGTGCCTGGCGACAGGGAACCCACACTGAAGCTTTCTTT. Filled out from reference TRBV30 and TRBJ1-1, the complete variable domain reads SQTIHQWPATLVQPVGSPLSLECTVEGTSNPNLYWYRQAAGRGLQLLFYSVGIGQISSEVPQNLSASRPQDRQFILSSKKLLLSDSGFYLCAWRQGTHTEAFFGQGTRLTVV.

The chain links TRBV7-9 to TRBJ1-1; possible D gene TRBD1, 6 bases. The V end was cut by 0 bases, the J end by 7 bases, with 12 bases between. The CDR3 extends over 14 amino acids. CDR1 and CDR2 (germline): SEHNR, FQNEAQ (reference sequence). The DNA for the CDR3 is TGTGCCAGCAGCTTAGCGGGGGGGCAGGATGAAGCTTTCTTT. Amino acid sequence: CASSLAGGQDEAFF.

The chain joins TRBV29-1 to TRBJ2-7; D not certain. With 3 bases removed from V and 6 bases from J, the gap between germline ends came to 12 bases. Germline V gene data show CDR1 as SQVTM and CDR2 as ANQGSEA. CDR3 size: 12 residues. DNA of the CDR3: TGCAGCGTTGATAAGTCCTCAGGCGAGCAGTACTTC. Translation gives CSVDKSSGEQYF.

The gene calls are TRBV4-1 and TRBJ1-1, with D possibly TRBD1 on 6 matching bases. Trimming removed 4 bases from V and 4 bases from J, with 16 bases in between. The CDR3 sequence is 15 residues long. Germline lookup yields CDR1 MGHRA and CDR2 YSYEKL. Here the CDR3 DNA reads TGCGCCAGCAGCCCGGGGGCTGGCGCGGGCACTGAAGCTTTCTTT. As protein: CASSPGAGAGTEAFF.

The chain uses TRBV29-1 and TRBJ1-2; possibly TRBD1 for D (6 bases). The CDR3 contains 12 residues. CDR1 and CDR2 (germline): SQVTM, ANQGSEA. V was clipped by 7 bases and J by 5 bases, with 14 bases between them. The CDR3 here is CSASDRLYGYTF. The DNA for the CDR3 is TGCAGCGCTTCGGACAGACTATATGGCTACACCTTC.

This clone was picked up a small number of times. The rearrangement links TRBV15 to TRBJ2-1, with D possibly matching TRBD1 (6 bases). Germline CDR1 and CDR2: LNHNV and YYDKDF (reference sequence). The CDR3 loop spans 15 amino acids. Trimming pared 0 bases from V and 8 bases from J, leaving 14 bases between. CDR3: CATSRDGQGQDEQFF. The CDR3 DNA is TGTGCCACCAGCAGAGATGGGCAGGGGCAGGATGAGCAGTTCTTC.

This clone has only a few counts. The rearrangement links TRBV5-6 to TRBJ2-5; D may be TRBD1 (6 bases). The CDR3 extends over 13 amino acids. Trimming removed 3 bases at V and 1 base at J, with 7 bases between. Germline CDR1 is SGHDT and CDR2 is YYEEEE. The CDR3 DNA reads TGTGCCAGCAGCTACAGGGTCCAAGAGACCCAGTACTTC. Its protein product is CASSYRVQETQYF.

This clone was found a few times. The CDR3 nucleotides are TGTGCCAGCAGCTTAGGGTCGCAAGAGACCCAGTACTTC. Protein sequence: CASSLGSQETQYF. This chain connects TRBV7-9 to TRBJ2-5; D is uncertain. The ends were cut back, 1 base at V and 2 bases at J, with 5 bases in the middle. This CDR3 region has 13 residues. The germline V gene has CDR1 SEHNR and CDR2 FQNEAQ (reference sequence). Full variable domain (outside the CDR3, taken from reference TRBV7-9 and TRBJ2-5): DTGVSQNPRHKITKRGQNVTFRCDPISEHNRLYWYRQTLGQGPEFLTYFQNEAQLEKSRLLSDRFSAERPKGSFSTLEIQRTEQGDSAMYLCASSLGSQETQYFGPGTRLLVL.

This sequence joins TRBV7-9 and TRBJ2-7, with unresolved D. The CDR3 consists of 13 residues. The V gene's germline CDR1 is SEHNR and CDR2 FQNEAQ (reference sequence). Trimming removed 1 base at V and 5 bases at J, with 9 bases between. CDR3 nucleotide sequence: TGTGCCAGCAGCTTAGATCCACGGGACGAGCAGTACTTC. Translated: CASSLDPRDEQYF.

The chain has TRBV15 and TRBJ2-5; D is perhaps TRBD2 (5 bases). V was cut by 1 base and J by 5 bases, with 5 bases left in between. This CDR3 is 12 amino acids long. Germline CDR1 LNHNV, CDR2 YYDKDF (reference sequence). The CDR3 reads CATSRGGETQYF. As DNA, the CDR3 is TGTGCCACCAGCAGAGGAGGGGAGACCCAGTACTTC.

The chain joins TRBV30 to TRBJ1-4; D is uncertain. Germline V lookup: CDR1 GTSNPN, CDR2 SVGIG (reference sequence). Trimming removed 0 bases at V and 4 bases at J, with 9 bases between. This CDR3 is 14 amino acids long. The CDR3 loop reads CAWSVGLNNEKLFF. The CDR3 coding sequence is TGTGCCTGGAGTGTTGGGCTTAATAATGAAAAACTGTTTTTT.

This clone was recorded a few times. The chain has TRBV6-1 and TRBJ1-5, with no clear D. V lost 2 bases and J 0 bases, leaving 11 bases between the germline ends. The germline gives CDR1 MNHNS, CDR2 SASEGT. This CDR3 spans 16 amino acids. CDR3 sequence reads: CASSESVAYSNQPQHF. As DNA, the CDR3 is TGTGCCAGCAGTGAATCGGTCGCATATAGCAATCAGCCCCAGCATTTT.

There are a few counts of this clone. The V and J genes are TRBV28 and TRBJ2-1; maybe TRBD2 (6 bases). The V end lost 5 bases, the J end lost 3 bases, and 14 bases lay between the germline ends. The CDR3 spans 15 residues. Germline V lookup: CDR1 MDHEN, CDR2 SYDVKM. The CDR3 region has the DNA TGTGCCAGCAGTCGTCCCGGGACTCACTACAATGAGCAGTTCTTC. It specifies CASSRPGTHYNEQFF. The variable domain in full, with the rest retrieved from reference TRBV28 and TRBJ2-1, is DVKVTQSSRYLVKRTGEKVFLECVQDMDHENMFWYRQDPGLGLRLIYFSYDVKMKEKGDIPEGYSVSREKKERFSLILESASTNQTSMYLCASSRPGTHYNEQFFGPGTRLTVL.

The rearrangement joins TRBV25-1 to TRBJ2-5; weak D call: TRBD2 (6 bases). Germline loops: CDR1 MGHDK, CDR2 SYGVNS. CDR3 length: 15 amino acids. Trimming cost V 3 bases and J 5 bases, with 16 bases left between them. The CDR3 loop is CASSDKGGVRETQYF. In DNA form, the CDR3 reads TGTGCCAGCAGTGATAAGGGCGGGGTAAGGGAGACCCAGTACTTC.

This chain connects TRBV5-6 to TRBJ2-3; no clear D. CDR1 and CDR2 from the germline V gene are SGHDT and YYEEEE. Trimming took 2 bases from V and 4 from J, leaving 2 bases between them. The CDR3 is made up of 11 amino acids. The CDR3 reads CASSFADTQYF. In DNA form, the CDR3 reads TGTGCCAGCAGCTTTGCAGATACGCAGTATTTT.

The chain employs TRBV9 and TRBJ2-4, with D tentatively TRBD2 (6 bases). The CDR3 covers 13 residues. Trimming took 2 bases from V and 9 from J, leaving 12 bases between them. Germline CDR1 SGDLS, CDR2 YYNGEE. CDR3 in amino acids: CASSVEVEGIQYF. CDR3 bases: TGTGCCAGCAGCGTTGAGGTGGAGGGCATTCAGTACTTC.

This chain joins TRBV4-1 and TRBJ1-2, with a possible D match to TRBD1 (6 bases). Germline CDR1 is MGHRA and CDR2 is YSYEKL. Trimming pared 1 base from V and 6 bases from J, leaving 12 bases between. This CDR3 comprises 14 residues. CDR3 loop: CASSQAQRTDGYTF. The CDR3 nucleotides are TGCGCCAGCAGCCAAGCTCAGAGGACAGATGGCTACACCTTC.

The rearrangement uses TRBV27 and TRBJ2-2; D is perhaps TRBD2 (10 bases). V lost 5 bases and J 1 base, leaving 20 bases between the germline ends. The CDR3 extends over 18 amino acids. Germline V gene data show CDR1 as MNHEY and CDR2 as SMNVEV (reference sequence). The CDR3 DNA is TGTGCCAGCAGTAAGGACAGGGGACTAGCGCTGAACACCGGGGAGCTGTTTTTT. Amino acid sequence: CASSKDRGLALNTGELFF.